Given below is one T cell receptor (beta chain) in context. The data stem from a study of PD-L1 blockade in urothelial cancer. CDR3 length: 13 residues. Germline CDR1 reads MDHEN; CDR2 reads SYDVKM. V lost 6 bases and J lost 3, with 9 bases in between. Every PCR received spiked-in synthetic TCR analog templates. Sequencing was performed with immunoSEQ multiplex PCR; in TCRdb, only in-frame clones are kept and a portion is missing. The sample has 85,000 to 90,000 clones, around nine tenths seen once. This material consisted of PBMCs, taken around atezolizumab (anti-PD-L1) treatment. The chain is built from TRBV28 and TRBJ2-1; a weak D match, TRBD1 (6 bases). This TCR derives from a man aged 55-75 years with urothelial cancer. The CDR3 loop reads CASRGAFYNEQFF. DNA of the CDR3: TGTGCCAGCAGGGGGGCTTTCTACAATGAGCAGTTCTTC. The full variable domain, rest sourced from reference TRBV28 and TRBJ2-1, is DVKVTQSSRYLVKRTGEKVFLECVQDMDHENMFWYRQDPGLGLRLIYFSYDVKMKEKGDIPEGYSVSREKKERFSLILESASTNQTSMYLCASRGAFYNEQFFGPGTRLTVL.